These 27 T cell receptor beta chains originate from one sample sequenced in a study of blood T cells in healthy people across ages. With a J-beta primer mix and a sample-barcoded 5' primer, a second PCR ran roughly 6 to 11 cycles. A single record per CDR3 protein comes from TCRdb applying MiXCR to the 5' RACE reads. The profile shows some 1,800,000 distinct CDR3 sequences, roughly two fifths of them singletons. Sequencing input: blood. These receptors were collected from a human donor in good health.

The V call is TRBV10-3, the J call TRBJ1-6, with 7 bases lining up with TRBD1. Germline lookup yields CDR1 ENHRY and CDR2 SYGVKD. Losses at the gene ends were 0 bases for V and 6 bases for J; bases not matched to a gene: 2. This CDR3 is 15 amino acids long. The CDR3 DNA sequence: TGTGCCATCAGTGAGTCGACAGGGACTAATTCACCCCTCCACTTT. Translation: CAISESTGTNSPLHF.

With regard to this clonotype: A read error may account for a junction end that differs from germline. The V and J genes are TRBV24-1 and TRBJ2-1; D is tentatively TRBD1 or TRBD2 (5 bases each). Germline V gene sequence: CDR1 KGHDR, CDR2 SFDVKD. CDR3 length equals 16 residues. The CDR3 here is CAASDPTGPRYNEQFF. CDR3 nucleotide sequence: TGTGCCGCCAGTGATCCAACGGGACCCCGCTACAATGAACAGTTCTTC.

The V and J genes are TRBV9 and TRBJ1-2; no clear D gene. This CDR3 is 16 amino acids long. Germline V CDR1 and CDR2: SGDLS, YYNGEE. Trimming left V 3 bases short and J 4 bases short, with 19 bases between. The CDR3 here is CASSAGIDGGFYGYTF. The DNA of the CDR3 is TGTGCCAGCAGCGCCGGCATCGACGGCGGCTTCTATGGCTACACCTTC.

This clonotype was counted only a few times. The rearrangement links TRBV12-3 or TRBV12-4 to TRBJ1-6; D ambiguous. This CDR3 is built from 14 residues. Trimming took 6 bases from V and 10 from J, leaving 16 bases between them. The CDR3, as DNA: TGTGCCAGCAGCCCCGCAGAATTCGGGTCACCCCTCCACTTT. It is translated as CASSPAEFGSPLHF.

This sequence joins TRBV7-8 and TRBJ1-2; TRBD1 is a possible D gene (6 bases). The CDR3 extends over 15 amino acids. Trimming stripped 4 bases from V and 7 bases from J, with 19 bases between. CDR1 and CDR2 from the germline V gene are SGHVS and FQNEAQ. CDR3 loop: CASSSGRDIFGGYTF. In nucleotides, the CDR3 is TGTGCCAGCAGCTCCGGACGGGACATTTTTGGTGGCTACACCTTC.

The J gene is TRBJ2-7, the V gene TRBV3-1; D tentatively reads TRBD1 or TRBD2 (5 bases each). The DNA matches TRBJ2-1 better at its end, which makes the J call doubtful. The CDR3 totals 16 residues. The germline gives CDR1 LGHDT, CDR2 YNNKEL (reference sequence). The CDR3 bases are TGTGCCAGCAGAGCACGCGGGCAGGGAAATACCAACGAGCAGTTCTTC. Translated: CASRARGQGNTNEQFF.

V gene TRBV19 combines with J gene TRBJ2-3; 7 nucleotides agree with TRBD1. Germline CDR1 and CDR2: LNHDA and SQIVND (reference sequence). Trimming cost V 5 bases and J 4 bases; bases outside gene matches: 9. The CDR3 contains 15 residues. In nucleotides, the CDR3 is TGTGCCAGTAGTCACAGGGGACCGACGGCAGATACGCAGTATTTT. Protein: CASSHRGPTADTQYF.

The V and J genes are TRBV4-2 and TRBJ2-4, with D perhaps TRBD1 (6 bases). Trimming removed 0 bases from V and 2 bases from J, with 14 bases in between. Per the germline V gene, CDR1 is LGHNA and CDR2 is YNFKEQ. The CDR3 sequence is 17 residues long. The CDR3 bases are TGTGCCAGCAGCCAAGATCCCCAGGGGATTCCCAAAAACATTCAGTACTTC. Its protein product is CASSQDPQGIPKNIQYF.

In its sample, this clonotype was seen once. The J gene is TRBJ2-6, the V gene TRBV27, with TRBD1 as a possible D gene (5 bases). This CDR3 is 14 amino acids long. Trimming left V 7 bases short and J 4 bases short, with 11 bases between. CDR1 is MNHEY, CDR2 SMNVEV, per germline (reference sequence). CDR3 sequence (DNA): TGTGCCAGCACCAGGGTTGGAGGGGCCAACGTCCTGACTTTC. The encoded protein is CASTRVGGANVLTF.

Concerning this clonotype: At one end, the junction sequence differs from germline, possibly due to a read error. The chain uses TRBV15 and TRBJ2-7; TRBD1 is a possible D gene (5 bases). There are 13 residues in the CDR3. From germline, CDR1 is LNHNV and CDR2 YYDKDF (reference sequence). This CDR3 reads CTTSRETAYEQYF. CDR3 nucleotides: TGTACCACCAGCAGAGAGACAGCGTACGAGCAGTACTTC.

This clonotype turned up a few times. V usage is TRBV29-1 and J usage is TRBJ1-2, with 11 bases matching TRBD1. Germline V gene data show CDR1 as SQVTM and CDR2 as ANQGSEA. The CDR3 spans 13 residues. Germline trimming cut 7 bases from V and 3 bases from J; bases unmatched to any gene: 4. This chain's CDR3 is CSARTGGDYGYTF. The CDR3 DNA sequence: TGCAGCGCCCGGACAGGGGGCGACTATGGCTACACCTTC.

This clonotype was detected a few times. The chain is built from TRBV28 and TRBJ2-1, with D uncertain. This CDR3 comprises 15 residues. Trimming removed 8 bases at V and 7 bases at J, with 21 bases between. Germline CDR1 is MDHEN and CDR2 is SYDVKM. CDR3 sequence reads: CASCLLRSGRNEQFF. CDR3 in DNA: TGTGCCAGCTGCCTATTGAGGTCGGGCCGGAATGAGCAGTTCTTC. The full variable domain, rest sourced from reference TRBV28 and TRBJ2-1, is DVKVTQSSRYLVKRTGEKVFLECVQDMDHENMFWYRQDPGLGLRLIYFSYDVKMKEKGDIPEGYSVSREKKERFSLILESASTNQTSMYLCASCLLRSGRNEQFFGPGTRLTVL.

This clonotype was seen more than once but under ten times. The chain employs TRBV6-5 and TRBJ1-2, with TRBD1 identical over 7 bases. The CDR3 spans 15 residues. Germline V gene lookup returns CDR1 MNHEY and CDR2 SVGAGI. Trimming took 8 bases from V and 5 from J; bases not matched to a gene: 14. The CDR3 region is CASVKAGTAGYGYTF. DNA of the CDR3: TGTGCCAGCGTCAAAGCCGGGACAGCGGGTTATGGCTACACCTTC.

This chain links TRBV4-3 with TRBJ2-7, with 9 bases that match TRBD1. The V gene end was trimmed by 3 bases and the J gene end by 2 bases; junction bases not matched to a gene: 5. Per germline, CDR1 LGHNA and CDR2 YSLEER. The CDR3 is 15 residues long. CDR3 amino acids: CASSQGGQGTYEQYF. The DNA for the CDR3 is TGCGCCAGCAGCCAGGGGGGACAGGGTACCTACGAGCAGTACTTC.

The gene calls are TRBV21-1 and TRBJ1-1; the D segment call TRBD1 is taken from the table without a DNA check. TRBV21-1 is a documented pseudogene. CDR3 length: 9 residues. The CDR3 DNA reads as TGTGCCAGCAGCCCCCTAGCTTTCTTT. Amino acids: CASSPLAFF.

The rearrangement links TRBV20-1 to TRBJ2-1; the match to TRBD2 covers 9 bases. The CDR3 has 14 amino acids. Germline loops: CDR1 DFQATT, CDR2 SNEGSKA (reference sequence). V lost 3 bases, J lost 6 bases, and 6 bases stayed unmatched. CDR3 region: CSARQRGATNEQFF. The CDR3 bases are TGCAGTGCTAGGCAGCGGGGGGCCACCAATGAGCAGTTCTTC.

The V gene is TRBV7-9, the J gene TRBJ2-5; D unclear. The V gene's germline CDR1 is SEHNR and CDR2 FQNEAQ (reference sequence). V was clipped by 5 bases and J by 4 bases, with 11 bases between them. The CDR3 runs to 13 residues. The CDR3 DNA sequence: TGTGCCAGCAGCCCTAACGAACGAGAGACCCAGTACTTC. Amino acids: CASSPNERETQYF. The complete variable domain, with remaining parts taken from reference TRBV7-9 and TRBJ2-5, reads DTGVSQNPRHKITKRGQNVTFRCDPISEHNRLYWYRQTLGQGPEFLTYFQNEAQLEKSRLLSDRFSAERPKGSFSTLEIQRTEQGDSAMYLCASSPNERETQYFGPGTRLLVL.

This clonotype was seen at least ten times. V and J are TRBV6-5 and TRBJ1-2, with 9 bases matching TRBD1. CDR3 length equals 14 residues. Unmatched junction bases numbered 6, after V lost 5 bases and J lost 5 bases. Germline lookup yields CDR1 MNHEY and CDR2 SVGAGI. As DNA, the CDR3 is TGTGCCAGCAGTGGGGGGACAGGGATTTATGGCTACACCTTC. Encoded protein: CASSGGTGIYGYTF.

About this clonotype itself: One junction end does not reproduce the germline sequence, and a read error may be involved. The chain joins TRBV11-3 to TRBJ1-2; D call uncertain. The CDR3 totals 15 residues. Germline CDR1 reads SGHNT; CDR2 reads YENEEA. In DNA, the CDR3 is TGTGCCTGCAGCTTAGTAACGACAAGTACCTATGGCTACACCTTC. It yields the protein CACSLVTTSTYGYTF.

This CDR3 reads CASSLGLALNTGELFF. The CDR3 nucleotides are TGTGCCAGCAGCTTGGGACTGGCCTTGAACACCGGGGAGCTGTTTTTT. V and J are TRBV5-6 and TRBJ2-2, with no clear D. V was clipped by 0 bases and J by 1 base, with 10 bases between them. This CDR3 region has 16 residues. Germline V lookup: CDR1 SGHDT, CDR2 YYEEEE.

This clonotype came up once. V gene TRBV20-1 combines with J gene TRBJ2-1; no firm D call. The germline gives CDR1 DFQATT, CDR2 SNEGSKA (reference sequence). Trimming removed 3 bases at V and 7 bases at J, with 7 bases between. The CDR3 has 11 residues. The CDR3 spells CSASQLNEQFF. CDR3 coding DNA: TGCAGTGCTAGCCAGTTGAATGAGCAGTTCTTC.

V is TRBV18 and J is TRBJ1-1; tentatively, D is TRBD1 (6 bases). V gave up 6 bases and J gave up 11 bases, with 16 bases separating them. The CDR3 is made up of 12 amino acids. The germline gives CDR1 KGHSH, CDR2 LQKENI. The CDR3 is CASSPRGIPAFF. In DNA form, the CDR3 reads TGTGCCAGCTCTCCCAGGGGCATACCGGCTTTCTTT.

The genes are TRBV20-1 and TRBJ2-7; 8 nucleotides agree with TRBD2. Germline V CDR1 and CDR2: DFQATT, SNEGSKA (reference sequence). CDR3 length: 15 residues. Trimming cost V 5 bases and J 2 bases; bases outside gene matches: 11. CDR3 DNA sequence: TGCAGTGCTGGGGGCCCGGGGGGGGAAGCCTACGAGCAGTACTTC. This translates into CSAGGPGGEAYEQYF.

The gene calls are TRBV7-3 and TRBJ2-3, with 9 bases identical to TRBD2. The CDR3 contains 14 residues. Trimming cost V 7 bases and J 3 bases; bases outside gene matches: 5. CDR1 is SGHTA and CDR2 is FQGTGA in the germline V gene. CDR3 nucleotides: TGTGCCAGCACGGCGGGGGGGCTGACAGATACGCAGTATTTT. This gives the protein CASTAGGLTDTQYF.

There are a few counts of this clonotype. The chain recombines TRBV7-2 with TRBJ2-4; D gene ambiguous. The CDR3 is made up of 19 amino acids. Germline V lookup: CDR1 SGHTA, CDR2 FQGNSA. V was shortened by 0 bases and J by 1 base, with 19 bases between the two germline ends. CDR3 sequence reads: CASSLAPWHGDQAKNIQYF. The DNA of the CDR3 is TGTGCCAGCAGCTTAGCGCCGTGGCACGGAGATCAGGCCAAAAACATTCAGTACTTC. The variable domain in full, with the rest retrieved from reference TRBV7-2 and TRBJ2-4, is GAGVSQSPSNKVTEKGKDVELRCDPISGHTALYWYRQSLGQGLEFLIYFQGNSAPDKSGLPSDRFSAERTGGSVSTLTIQRTQQEDSAVYLCASSLAPWHGDQAKNIQYFGAGTRLSVL.

The chain carries TRBV7-8 and TRBJ2-3, with D unclear. In germline, CDR1 is SGHVS, CDR2 FQNEAQ. This CDR3 has 12 amino acids. V shed 6 bases and J shed 6 bases, with 10 bases lying between them. The CDR3 DNA reads TGTGCCAGCAGACTTAGTGTGGATACGCAGTATTTT. It specifies CASRLSVDTQYF.

This clonotype was seen more than once but under ten times. The J gene is TRBJ2-5, the V gene TRBV10-3; a weak D match, TRBD2 (5 bases). V lost 3 bases, J lost 5 bases, and 13 bases lay in between. The V gene's germline CDR1 is ENHRY and CDR2 SYGVKD. CDR3 length: 14 amino acids. CDR3 sequence (DNA): TGTGCCATCAGTGATGACGGATCGGGGGAGACCCAGTACTTC. This codes for CAISDDGSGETQYF.